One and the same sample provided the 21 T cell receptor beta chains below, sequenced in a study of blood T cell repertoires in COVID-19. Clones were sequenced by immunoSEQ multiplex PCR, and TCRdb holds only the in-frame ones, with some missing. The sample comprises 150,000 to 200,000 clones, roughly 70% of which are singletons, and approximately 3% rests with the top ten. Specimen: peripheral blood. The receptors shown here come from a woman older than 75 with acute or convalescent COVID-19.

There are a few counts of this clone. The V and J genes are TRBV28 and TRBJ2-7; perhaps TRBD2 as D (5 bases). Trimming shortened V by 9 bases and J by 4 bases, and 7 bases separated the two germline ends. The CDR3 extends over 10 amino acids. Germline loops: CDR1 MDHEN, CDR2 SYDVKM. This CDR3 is CARDCYEQYF. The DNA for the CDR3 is TGTGCCAGGGACTGTTACGAGCAGTACTTC.

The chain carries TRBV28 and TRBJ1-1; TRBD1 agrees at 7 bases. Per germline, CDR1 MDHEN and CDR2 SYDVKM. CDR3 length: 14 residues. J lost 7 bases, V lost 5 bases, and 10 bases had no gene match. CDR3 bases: TGTGCCAGCAGTACACCCGGACAGGAGATTGAAGCTTTCTTT. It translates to CASSTPGQEIEAFF. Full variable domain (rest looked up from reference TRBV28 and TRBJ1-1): DVKVTQSSRYLVKRTGEKVFLECVQDMDHENMFWYRQDPGLGLRLIYFSYDVKMKEKGDIPEGYSVSREKKERFSLILESASTNQTSMYLCASSTPGQEIEAFFGQGTRLTVV.

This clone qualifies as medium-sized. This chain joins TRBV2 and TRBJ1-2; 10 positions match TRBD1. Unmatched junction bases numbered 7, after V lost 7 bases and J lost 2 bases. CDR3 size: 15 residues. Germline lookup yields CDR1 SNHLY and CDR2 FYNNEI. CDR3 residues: CASNRGQGLNYGYTF. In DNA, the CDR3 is TGTGCCAGCAACAGGGGACAGGGGCTAAACTATGGCTACACCTTC.

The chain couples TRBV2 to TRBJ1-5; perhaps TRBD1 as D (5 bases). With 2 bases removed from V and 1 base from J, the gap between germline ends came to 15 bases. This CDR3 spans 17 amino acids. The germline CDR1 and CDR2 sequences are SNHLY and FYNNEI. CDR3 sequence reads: CASSERQGGLSNQPQHF. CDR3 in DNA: TGTGCCAGCAGTGAACGGCAGGGCGGTTTGAGCAATCAGCCCCAGCATTTT.

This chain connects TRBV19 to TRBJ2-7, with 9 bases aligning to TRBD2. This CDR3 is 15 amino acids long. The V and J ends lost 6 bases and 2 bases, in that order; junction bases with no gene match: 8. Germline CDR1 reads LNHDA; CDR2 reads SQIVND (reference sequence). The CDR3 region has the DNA TGTGCCAGTAGGCTCCAGCGGGGGGCGGCCTACGAGCAGTACTTC. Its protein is CASRLQRGAAYEQYF.

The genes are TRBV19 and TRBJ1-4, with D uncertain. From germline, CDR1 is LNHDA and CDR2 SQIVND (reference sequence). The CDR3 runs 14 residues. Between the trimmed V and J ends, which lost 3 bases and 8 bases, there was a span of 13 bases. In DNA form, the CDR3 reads TGTGCCAGTAGTATCTCCAGTCAACGAGAAAAACTGTTTTTT. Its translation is CASSISSQREKLFF.

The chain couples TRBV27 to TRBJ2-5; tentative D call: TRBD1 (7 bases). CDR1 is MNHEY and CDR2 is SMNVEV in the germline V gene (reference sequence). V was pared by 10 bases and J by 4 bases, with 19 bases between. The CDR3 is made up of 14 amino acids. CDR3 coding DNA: TGTGCCACATCCGCAGGGGGGTGGGGAGAGACCCAGTACTTC. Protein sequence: CATSAGGWGETQYF.

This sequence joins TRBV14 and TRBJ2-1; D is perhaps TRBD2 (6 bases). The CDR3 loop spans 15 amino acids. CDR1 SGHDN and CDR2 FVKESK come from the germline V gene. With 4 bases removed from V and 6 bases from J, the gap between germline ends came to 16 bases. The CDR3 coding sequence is TGTGCCAGCAGCCCAAGACTAGTCGGGGCCAATGAGCAGTTCTTC. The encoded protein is CASSPRLVGANEQFF.

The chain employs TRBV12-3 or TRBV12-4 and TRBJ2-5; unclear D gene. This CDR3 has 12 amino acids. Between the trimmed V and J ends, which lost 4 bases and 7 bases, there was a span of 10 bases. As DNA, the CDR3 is TGTGCCAGCAGTTCTACTTCTGCGACCCAGTACTTC. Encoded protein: CASSSTSATQYF.

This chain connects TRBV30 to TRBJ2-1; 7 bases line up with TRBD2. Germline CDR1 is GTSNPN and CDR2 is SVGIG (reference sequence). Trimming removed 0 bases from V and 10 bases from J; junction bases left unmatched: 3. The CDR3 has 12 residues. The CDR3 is CAWSVLTSEQFF. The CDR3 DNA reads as TGTGCCTGGAGTGTACTGACTAGCGAGCAGTTCTTC.

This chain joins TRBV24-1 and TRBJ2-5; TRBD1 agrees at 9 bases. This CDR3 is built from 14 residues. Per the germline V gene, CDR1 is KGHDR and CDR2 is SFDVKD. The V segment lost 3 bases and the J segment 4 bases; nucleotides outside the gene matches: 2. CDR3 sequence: CATSDLTGGETQYF. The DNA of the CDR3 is TGTGCCACCAGTGATCTGACAGGGGGAGAGACCCAGTACTTC.

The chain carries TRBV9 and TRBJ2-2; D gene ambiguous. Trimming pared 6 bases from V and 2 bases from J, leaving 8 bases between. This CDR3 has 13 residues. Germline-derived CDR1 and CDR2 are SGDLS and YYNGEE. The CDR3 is CASTLENTGELFF. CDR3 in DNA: TGTGCCAGCACCCTAGAAAACACCGGGGAGCTGTTTTTT.

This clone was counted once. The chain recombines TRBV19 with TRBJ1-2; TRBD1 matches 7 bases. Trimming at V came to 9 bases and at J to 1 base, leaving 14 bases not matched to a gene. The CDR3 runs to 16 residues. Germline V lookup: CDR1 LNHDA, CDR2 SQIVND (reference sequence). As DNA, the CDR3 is TGTGCCAGCAGGGGCAGGGGGTACGAGGGTAACTATGGCTACACCTTC. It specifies CASRGRGYEGNYGYTF.

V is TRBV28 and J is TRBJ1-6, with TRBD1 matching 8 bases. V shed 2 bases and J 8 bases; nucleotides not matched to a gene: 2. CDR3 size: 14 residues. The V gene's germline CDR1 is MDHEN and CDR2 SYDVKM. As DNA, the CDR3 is TGTGCCAGCAGTTTAACAGGGGGGGATTCACCCCTCCACTTT. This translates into CASSLTGGDSPLHF.

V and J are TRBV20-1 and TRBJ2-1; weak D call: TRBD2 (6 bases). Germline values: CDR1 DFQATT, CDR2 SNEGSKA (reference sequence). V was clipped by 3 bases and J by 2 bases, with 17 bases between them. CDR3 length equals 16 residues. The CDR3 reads CSASILAKRAYNEQFF. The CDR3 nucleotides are TGCAGTGCTAGTATCCTAGCGAAGAGAGCCTACAATGAGCAGTTCTTC.

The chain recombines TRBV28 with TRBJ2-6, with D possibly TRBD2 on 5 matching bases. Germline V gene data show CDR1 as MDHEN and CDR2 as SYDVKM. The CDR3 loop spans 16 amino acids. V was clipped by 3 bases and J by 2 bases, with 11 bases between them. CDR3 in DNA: TGTGCCAGCAGTTTGGTTTACGGGACTGGGGCCAACGTCCTGACTTTC. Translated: CASSLVYGTGANVLTF. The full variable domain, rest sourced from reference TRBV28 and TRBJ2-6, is DVKVTQSSRYLVKRTGEKVFLECVQDMDHENMFWYRQDPGLGLRLIYFSYDVKMKEKGDIPEGYSVSREKKERFSLILESASTNQTSMYLCASSLVYGTGANVLTFGAGSRLTVL.

In nucleotides, the CDR3 is TGTGCCAGCACTCGCGGGACTAACTATGGCTACACCTTC. Encoded protein: CASTRGTNYGYTF. The gene calls are TRBV28 and TRBJ1-2; D gene unclear. Germline lookup yields CDR1 MDHEN and CDR2 SYDVKM. The CDR3 runs to 13 residues. Trimming cost V 7 bases and J 0 bases, with 9 bases left between them.

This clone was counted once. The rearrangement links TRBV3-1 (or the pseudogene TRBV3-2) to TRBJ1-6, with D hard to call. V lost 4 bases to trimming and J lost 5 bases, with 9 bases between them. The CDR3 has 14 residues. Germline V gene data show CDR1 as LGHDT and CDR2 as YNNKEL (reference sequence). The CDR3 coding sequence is TGTGCCAGCAGCCCCCCAGTTGATAATTCACCCCTCCACTTT. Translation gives CASSPPVDNSPLHF.

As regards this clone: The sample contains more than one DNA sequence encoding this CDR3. The CDR3 reads CASSLQGYNEQFF. The CDR3 DNA sequence: TGTGCCAGCAGCTTGCAGGGCTACAATGAGCAGTTCTTC. J is TRBJ2-1 and V is TRBV7-2; D possibly corresponds to TRBD1 (5 bases). Trimming cost V 3 bases and J 3 bases, with 6 bases left between them. This CDR3 has 13 amino acids. Germline CDR1 is SGHTA and CDR2 is FQGNSA.

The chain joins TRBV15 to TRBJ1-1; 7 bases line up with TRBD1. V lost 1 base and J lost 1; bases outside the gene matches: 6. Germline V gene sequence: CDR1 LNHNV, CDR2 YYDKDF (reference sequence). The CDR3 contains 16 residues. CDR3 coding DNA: TGTGCCACCAGCAGAGGTTGGGACAGCCAGAACACTGAAGCTTTCTTT. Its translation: CATSRGWDSQNTEAFF.

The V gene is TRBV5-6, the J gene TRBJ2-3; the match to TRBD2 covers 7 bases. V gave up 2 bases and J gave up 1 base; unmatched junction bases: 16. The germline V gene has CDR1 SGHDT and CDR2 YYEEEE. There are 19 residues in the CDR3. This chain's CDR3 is CASSLYGGGPFGGTDTQYF. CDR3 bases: TGTGCCAGCAGCTTATACGGGGGAGGGCCGTTCGGAGGCACAGATACGCAGTATTTT.